This T cell receptor (beta chain) was recovered during a study of CD8+ T cells in alopecia areata. The treatment here: oral pan-JAK inhibitor, 5-10 mg twice daily. CD4+ and CD8+ T cells were sorted from PBMCs. Germline-derived CDR1 and CDR2 are SGDLS and YYNGEE. V gave up 1 base and J gave up 0 bases; unmatched junction bases: 0. The CDR3 runs 14 residues. Reverse transcribed after extraction, RNA yielded cDNA as the sequencing template. This table comes from immunoSEQ multiplex PCR, and its TCRdb copy is limited to in-frame clones, with some not included. The sample includes about 120,000 clones, approximately 54% of them seen just once.

The TCR comes from a human donor with alopecia areata. The source material was CD8+ T cells sorted from blood, sampled at week 24, from a patient treated with tofacitinib. V usage is TRBV9 and J usage is TRBJ1-2, with 7 bases matching TRBD1. CDR3 sequence (DNA): TGTGCCAGCAGCGTAACAGGGGCTAACTATGGCTACACCTTC. It specifies CASSVTGANYGYTF.